Reported below is one T cell receptor beta chain. What it recognizes is unknown. A much larger clonotype is one base distant, so this may be a read error. Unmatched junction bases numbered 12, after V lost 8 bases and J lost 3 bases. The CDR3 has 15 residues. Germline V gene lookup returns CDR1 MNHEY and CDR2 SVGEGT. No cell sorting was done before RNA was extracted from the tissue. Three rounds of nested PCR, following a modified ARM-PCR protocol, produced the TCRbeta library. MiXCR, run by TCRdb on the multiplex PCR reads, gives a single entry per CDR3 protein. The sample comprises 110,000 or so distinct CDR3 sequences, approximately 71% of which are singletons, and 35% to 40% rests with the top ten. The sample is drawn from a study of tumor and adjacent non-tumor tissue in lung cancer. Notes on the study in general: Significantly higher TCR diversity was found in tumor than normal lung.

Sequenced sample: lung tumor tissue. The chain links TRBV6-2 or TRBV6-3 to TRBJ2-7; 8 nucleotides agree with TRBD2. The source is a woman between 55 and 75 years old with non-small cell lung cancer. In nucleotides, the CDR3 is TGTGCCAGCCATATCGGGGGGGCGATCTTCTACGAGCAGTACTTC. This encodes CASHIGGAIFYEQYF.